This TCR beta chain emerged from a study of T cell responses to AZD1222 COVID-19 vaccine. Points from the study as a whole: Without day 14 samples, only post-peak T cell repertoires were studied. Mostly white British, mostly female donors; authors suggested clonal diversity may be underestimated. The breadth and depth of Spike-specific TCRs increased once two AZD1222 doses had been given. The study reported that nearly half of spike-specific TCRs target unmutated variant regions.

This clone has only one observation. Its antigen is not known. The V gene end was trimmed by 1 base and the J gene end by 7 bases; junction bases not matched to a gene: 8. Germline CDR1 reads LNHDA; CDR2 reads SQIVND (reference sequence). CDR3 size: 16 residues. The method was immunoSEQ multiplex PCR; TCRdb's version includes in-frame clones alone and lacks a portion of them. Of roughly 100,000 clones in the sample, over 75% were seen once. The material was peripheral blood, obtained on day 0 of AZD1222 vaccination. This receptor was taken from an adult in good health. The V call is TRBV19, the J call TRBJ2-1; 9 nucleotides align to TRBD1. The CDR3 sequence is CASSIVSGTGWNEQFF. The DNA of the CDR3 is TGTGCCAGTAGTATAGTAAGCGGGACAGGGTGGAATGAGCAGTTCTTC.